This is a list of T cell receptor beta chains from one sample in a study of blood T cell repertoires in COVID-19. Here immunoSEQ multiplex PCR was the method, and the copy in TCRdb shows in-frame clones only, minus some. The sample carries some 42,000 clones, nearly 90% recorded once. Specimen: peripheral blood. All receptors derive from a man in his fifties or sixties with active COVID-19. CDR3s include the opening cysteine and the closing phenylalanine or tryptophan.

v_gene: TRBV30; CDR3aa: CAVTGAYNSPLHF
v_gene: TRBV4-3; CDR3aa: CASSQVTGSTDTQYF
v_gene: TRBV2; CDR3aa: CASSLGASTDTQYF
v_gene: TRBV6-5; CDR3aa: CASSRQGAPEAFF
v_gene: TRBV19; CDR3aa: CASNLDSWSNQPQHF
v_gene: TRBV9; CDR3aa: CASSVAPRGGTDTQYF
v_gene: TRBV12-3/TRBV12-4; CDR3aa: CASSSTGRGEQFF
v_gene: TRBV6-1; CDR3aa: CASSEVTGSTDTQYF
v_gene: TRBV11-2; CDR3aa: CASSLDRGGNYGYTF
v_gene: TRBV9; CDR3aa: CASSPTGIVQNSPLHF
v_gene: TRBV15; CDR3aa: CATSRVTGLRNEQFF